Below are 18 T cell receptor beta chains sequenced from a single sample in a study of T cells after yellow fever vaccination. TCRdb reanalysed the 5' RACE reads using MiXCR and keeps one entry per CDR3 protein. The sample gives a few hundred thousand distinct CDR3 sequences, around a sixth of which show up once; roughly 17% is in the top ten. Sequencing was performed on PBMCs, taken around 5 days after the first yellow fever vaccination. The receptors derive from a man between 18 and 29 years old who received the YFV17D yellow fever vaccine.

In nucleotides, the CDR3 is TGCAGTGCTAGAGGGCAGGGAGGAGGACAAGAGACCCAGTACTTC. This encodes CSARGQGGGQETQYF. V gene TRBV20-1 combines with J gene TRBJ2-5; perhaps TRBD2 as D (6 bases). The germline V gene has CDR1 DFQATT and CDR2 SNEGSKA (reference sequence). V dropped 1 base and J dropped 2 bases, with 14 bases sitting between them. The CDR3 length is 15 residues.

CDR3 DNA sequence: TGCAGTGCTAGAGGTAGAGAGACCCAGTACTTC. Amino acids: CSARGRETQYF. This chain connects TRBV20-1 to TRBJ2-5; unclear D gene. The CDR3 spans 11 residues. The ends were cut back, 1 base at V and 4 bases at J, with 4 bases in the middle. Germline loops: CDR1 DFQATT, CDR2 SNEGSKA (reference sequence).

This clonotype was seen a few times. This chain joins TRBV6-5 and TRBJ1-5; D gene uncertain. CDR3 size: 15 residues. The ends were cut back, 4 bases at V and 5 bases at J, with 15 bases in the middle. Germline lookup yields CDR1 MNHEY and CDR2 SVGAGI. The CDR3 spells CASSSLRALHQPQHF. The DNA of the CDR3 is TGTGCCAGCAGTTCGCTGCGGGCGCTCCATCAGCCCCAGCATTTT.

The chain combines TRBV29-1 with TRBJ1-1; D is ambiguous. Between the trimmed V and J ends, which lost 4 bases and 2 bases, there was a span of 8 bases. CDR1 and CDR2 from the germline V gene are SQVTM and ANQGSEA. The CDR3 consists of 12 residues. CDR3 DNA sequence: TGCAGCGTTGTTACCCTCAACACTGAAGCTTTCTTT. Translation gives CSVVTLNTEAFF.

CDR3 sequence: CASSRQGAYGYTF. For the CDR3, the DNA is TGTGCCAGCAGTAGACAGGGGGCATATGGCTACACCTTC. This chain joins TRBV6-1 and TRBJ1-2; 10 bases agree with TRBD1. CDR3 size: 13 residues. Trimming cost V 5 bases and J 5 bases; bases outside gene matches: 2. Per the germline V gene, CDR1 is MNHNS and CDR2 is SASEGT.

This clonotype occurred a few times. The chain uses TRBV4-3 and TRBJ1-2; D remains unclear. The germline gives CDR1 LGHNA, CDR2 YSLEER. V was trimmed by 0 bases and J by 8 bases, leaving 16 bases between them. The CDR3 totals 15 residues. The DNA of the CDR3 is TGCGCCAGCAGCCAAGATTTGGGTCGTCGGGTAGGCTACACCTTC. It yields the protein CASSQDLGRRVGYTF.

This clonotype was found a few times. This rearrangement joins TRBV5-1 to TRBJ2-5, with D possibly being TRBD2 (5 bases). Trimming took off 4 bases at V and 5 bases at J, with 21 bases between the two ends. CDR3 length: 16 residues. From germline, CDR1 is SGHRS and CDR2 YFSETQ. This CDR3 is CASSPPGQSGLETQYF. The CDR3 DNA reads as TGCGCCAGCAGCCCCCCAGGCCAAAGCGGATTGGAGACCCAGTACTTC.

CDR3 sequence reads: CATSKSGNTGELFF. Here the CDR3 DNA reads TGTGCCACCAGTAAATCCGGAAACACCGGGGAGCTGTTTTTT. V and J are TRBV24-1 and TRBJ2-2; D is unclear. V was pared by 6 bases and J by 2 bases, with 9 bases between. The CDR3 is 14 amino acids. Germline V gene sequence: CDR1 KGHDR, CDR2 SFDVKD.

This clonotype was detected only a few times. The rearrangement joins TRBV5-5 to TRBJ1-2, with 10 positions matching TRBD1. Germline CDR1 is SGHKS and CDR2 is YYEKEE (reference sequence). V lost 4 bases, J lost 3 bases, and 6 bases stayed unmatched. The CDR3 totals 15 residues. CDR3 nucleotides: TGTGCCAGCAGCGGGCCGGGACAGGGGTACTATGGCTACACCTTC. Protein sequence: CASSGPGQGYYGYTF.

This clonotype was found many times. J is TRBJ2-1 and V is TRBV7-9, with 10 bases that match TRBD2. CDR1 is SEHNR and CDR2 is FQNEAQ in the germline V gene (reference sequence). The CDR3 runs 15 residues. J gave up 10 bases and V 0 bases, and 6 bases lay outside the gene matches. The CDR3 nucleotides read TGTGCCAGCAGCTTAGCAGCGGGGGGGGAGGGAGAGCAGTTCTTC. As protein: CASSLAAGGEGEQFF.

The V and J genes are TRBV5-1 and TRBJ1-5; D is unresolved. V was clipped by 7 bases and J by 6 bases, with 17 bases between them. Germline assignment: CDR1 SGHRS and CDR2 YFSETQ. CDR3 length: 14 amino acids. Written as DNA, the CDR3 is TGCGCCAGCGTTCGGCCCCGGGAGGGTCAGCCCCAGCATTTT. Translated, it gives CASVRPREGQPQHF.

In DNA, the CDR3 is TGCAGTGCCACTAGCGGGGGGGCAGTGGAGACCCAGTACTTC. Encoded protein: CSATSGGAVETQYF. J is TRBJ2-5 and V is TRBV20-1; TRBD2 agrees at 13 bases. The CDR3 sequence is 14 residues long. Germline V lookup: CDR1 DFQATT, CDR2 SNEGSKA (reference sequence). V lost 6 bases and J lost 5; bases outside the gene matches: 6.

This clonotype turned up a few times. The chain recombines TRBV7-2 with TRBJ2-5; D may be TRBD1 (6 bases). V was trimmed by 3 bases and J by 5 bases, leaving 10 bases between them. Germline-derived CDR1 and CDR2 are SGHTA and FQGNSA. The CDR3 covers 13 residues. CDR3 sequence reads: CASSFQGKETQYF. CDR3 nucleotides: TGTGCCAGCAGCTTTCAGGGGAAGGAGACCCAGTACTTC. Supplemented by reference TRBV7-2 and TRBJ2-5, the full variable domain reads GAGVSQSPSNKVTEKGKDVELRCDPISGHTALYWYRQSLGQGLEFLIYFQGNSAPDKSGLPSDRFSAERTGGSVSTLTIQRTQQEDSAVYLCASSFQGKETQYFGPGTRLLVL.

V gene TRBV5-4 combines with J gene TRBJ2-1, with 10 bases identical to TRBD2. The CDR3 is 15 residues long. Germline values: CDR1 SGHNT, CDR2 YYREEE (reference sequence). The V segment lost 0 bases and the J segment 7 bases; nucleotides outside the gene matches: 4. As DNA, the CDR3 is TGTGCCAGCAGCTTGGAAGCGGGGGGGCGGAATGAGCAGTTCTTC. The encoded protein is CASSLEAGGRNEQFF.

The genes are TRBV15 and TRBJ2-1; 7 bases match TRBD2. The V gene's germline CDR1 is LNHNV and CDR2 YYDKDF (reference sequence). V shed 1 base and J 0 bases; nucleotides not matched to a gene: 0. The CDR3 is made up of 15 amino acids. CDR3 nucleotides: TGTGCCACCAGCAGAGGGGGGGGCTCCTACAATGAGCAGTTCTTC. This translates into CATSRGGGSYNEQFF.

This clonotype was counted between two and nine times. The chain is built from TRBV27 and TRBJ2-7; maybe TRBD2 (5 bases). Germline values: CDR1 MNHEY, CDR2 SMNVEV (reference sequence). The CDR3 sequence is 13 residues long. Trimming cost V 5 bases and J 0 bases, with 8 bases left between them. DNA of the CDR3: TGTGCCAGCAGTAATCGGGACTCCTACGAGCAGTACGTC. Its protein product is CASSNRDSYEQYV.

The rearrangement links TRBV6-1 to TRBJ1-1, with D perhaps matching TRBD1 (6 bases). This CDR3 region has 15 residues. Germline V gene data show CDR1 as MNHNS and CDR2 as SASEGT. Trimming shortened V by 7 bases and J by 0 bases, and 15 bases separated the two germline ends. The CDR3 sequence: CASTQQGALNTEAFF. CDR3 nucleotides: TGTGCCAGCACCCAACAGGGTGCTCTGAACACTGAAGCTTTCTTT.

This rearrangement joins TRBV6-2 or TRBV6-3 to TRBJ2-6; perhaps TRBD2 as D (5 bases). Trimming took off 7 bases at V and 2 bases at J, with 12 bases between the two ends. CDR3 length equals 15 residues. The V gene's germline CDR1 is MNHEY and CDR2 SVGEGT. The CDR3 loop reads CASTNPGAGANVLTF. For the CDR3, the DNA is TGTGCCAGCACCAACCCCGGGGCTGGGGCCAACGTCCTGACTTTC.